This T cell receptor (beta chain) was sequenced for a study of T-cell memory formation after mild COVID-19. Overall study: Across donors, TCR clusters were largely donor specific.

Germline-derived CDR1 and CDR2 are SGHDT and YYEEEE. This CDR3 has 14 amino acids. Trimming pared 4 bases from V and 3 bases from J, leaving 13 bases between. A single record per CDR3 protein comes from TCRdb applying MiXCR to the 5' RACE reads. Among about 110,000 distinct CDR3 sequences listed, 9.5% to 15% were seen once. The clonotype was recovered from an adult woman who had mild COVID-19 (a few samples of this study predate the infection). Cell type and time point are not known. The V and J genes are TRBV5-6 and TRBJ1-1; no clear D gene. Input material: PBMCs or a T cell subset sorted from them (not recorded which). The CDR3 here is CASSVGRAYTEAFF. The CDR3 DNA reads TGTGCCAGCAGCGTTGGACGGGCCTACACTGAAGCTTTCTTT.